What follows describes a single T cell receptor (beta chain). Per germline, CDR1 LGHDT and CDR2 YNNKEL (reference sequence). The germline V and J ends were trimmed by 2 bases and 7 bases, with 14 bases remaining between them. CDR3 length equals 15 residues. The study recruited people aged 18 to 89 years across roughly 23 US areas. Assignments of participants to cohorts depended upon their own reported clinical history. In the source study's methods: Amplifying reference gene primers gave estimates of nucleated cell counts. TCRdb's copy holds only in-frame clones and misses some; the assay was immunoSEQ multiplex PCR. The DNA gave D and trimming, while V, J and clone size come from that table. The table shows about 170,000 clones, with 65% to 85% occurring only once. This entry comes from a study of blood T cell repertoires in COVID-19. Overall study context: Samples taken during acute and convalescent COVID-19 were collected in the United States, Italy and Spain.

Source material: PBMCs or T cells enriched from blood (not recorded which). The receptor was derived from a woman in her forties or fifties in a cohort exposed to, infected with or recovered from COVID-19 (not recorded which). The gene calls are TRBV3-1 (or the pseudogene TRBV3-2) and TRBJ1-4, with D uncertain. The CDR3 DNA reads as TGTGCCAGCAGCCAACCCGGGAGCGAGGGTGAAAAACTGTTTTTT. Amino acids: CASSQPGSEGEKLFF.